A single sample gave rise to the 5 T cell receptor beta chains below, sequenced in a study of cytomegalovirus exposure and HLA in healthy donors. The primer mix had 60 Vbeta and 13 Jbeta primers. The table came from immunoSEQ multiplex PCR; TCRdb's copy has only in-frame clones and leaves some out. The sample consists of around 200,000 clones, around 86% of them appearing once. Sample: PBMCs. These receptors came from a woman aged 18-30 years in good health and CMV-seronegative.

The chain couples TRBV11-2 to TRBJ2-5; D possibly corresponds to TRBD1 (7 bases). CDR1 SGHAT and CDR2 FQNNGV come from the germline V gene. V was clipped by 3 bases and J by 5 bases, with 16 bases between them. This CDR3 is built from 15 residues. CDR3 residues: CASSFATGRMETQYF. Written as DNA, the CDR3 is TGTGCCAGCAGCTTCGCGACAGGGAGGATGGAGACCCAGTACTTC.

Written as DNA, the CDR3 is TGTGCCAGTAGCCCGACAGTATTACAAGAGACCCAGTACTTC. Amino acids: CASSPTVLQETQYF. V gene TRBV19 combines with J gene TRBJ2-5, with a tentative D call TRBD1 (5 bases). From germline, CDR1 is LNHDA and CDR2 SQIVND (reference sequence). V lost 6 bases to trimming and J lost 2 bases, with 13 bases between them. The CDR3 loop spans 14 amino acids.

The rearrangement uses TRBV4-2 and TRBJ2-5, with 8 bases lining up with TRBD2. The germline V gene has CDR1 LGHNA and CDR2 YNFKEQ. The length of the CDR3 is 14 residues. V shed 2 bases, J shed 4 bases, and the junction held 3 bases outside the gene matches. This CDR3 reads CASSQSGRRETQYF. CDR3 nucleotide sequence: TGTGCCAGCAGCCAAAGCGGGAGACGAGAGACCCAGTACTTC.

The chain recombines TRBV7-9 with TRBJ1-2, with D perhaps TRBD1 (6 bases). This CDR3 contains 16 residues. The germline V and J ends were trimmed by 5 bases and 2 bases, with 18 bases remaining between them. Germline CDR1 is SEHNR and CDR2 is FQNEAQ (reference sequence). The CDR3 sequence is CASSQGIGTANYGYTF. The CDR3 coding sequence is TGTGCCAGCAGCCAGGGGATTGGCACAGCAAACTATGGCTACACCTTC.

The chain joins TRBV7-9 to TRBJ1-5, with no clear D. Between the trimmed V and J ends, which lost 11 bases and 3 bases, there was a span of 17 bases. CDR1 is SEHNR, CDR2 FQNEAQ, per germline (reference sequence). This CDR3 spans 14 amino acids. The CDR3 DNA reads as TGTGCCCTCTCACCTCTGGCCTCCAATCAGCCCCAGCATTTT. This sequence encodes CALSPLASNQPQHF.